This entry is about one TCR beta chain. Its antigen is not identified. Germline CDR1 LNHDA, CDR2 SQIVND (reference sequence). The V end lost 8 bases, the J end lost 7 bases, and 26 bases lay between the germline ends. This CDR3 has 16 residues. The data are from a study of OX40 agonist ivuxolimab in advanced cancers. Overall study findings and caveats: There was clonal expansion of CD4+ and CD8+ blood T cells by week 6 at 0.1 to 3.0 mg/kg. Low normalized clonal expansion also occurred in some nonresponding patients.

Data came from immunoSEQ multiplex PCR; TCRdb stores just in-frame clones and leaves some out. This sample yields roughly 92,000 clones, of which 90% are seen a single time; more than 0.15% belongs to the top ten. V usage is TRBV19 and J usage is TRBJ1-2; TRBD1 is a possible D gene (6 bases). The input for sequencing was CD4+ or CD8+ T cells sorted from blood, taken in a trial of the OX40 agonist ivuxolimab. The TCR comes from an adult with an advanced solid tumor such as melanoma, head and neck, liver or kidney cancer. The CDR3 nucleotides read TGTGCCAGTCGAACTGATCGGGACACCCGGTGGGGTGGCTACACCTTC. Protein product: CASRTDRDTRWGGYTF. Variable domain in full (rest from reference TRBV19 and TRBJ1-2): DGGITQSPKYLFRKEGQNVTLSCEQNLNHDAMYWYRQDPGQGLRLIYYSQIVNDFQKGDIAEGYSVSREKKESFPLTVTSAQKNPTAFYLCASRTDRDTRWGGYTFGSGTRLTVV.